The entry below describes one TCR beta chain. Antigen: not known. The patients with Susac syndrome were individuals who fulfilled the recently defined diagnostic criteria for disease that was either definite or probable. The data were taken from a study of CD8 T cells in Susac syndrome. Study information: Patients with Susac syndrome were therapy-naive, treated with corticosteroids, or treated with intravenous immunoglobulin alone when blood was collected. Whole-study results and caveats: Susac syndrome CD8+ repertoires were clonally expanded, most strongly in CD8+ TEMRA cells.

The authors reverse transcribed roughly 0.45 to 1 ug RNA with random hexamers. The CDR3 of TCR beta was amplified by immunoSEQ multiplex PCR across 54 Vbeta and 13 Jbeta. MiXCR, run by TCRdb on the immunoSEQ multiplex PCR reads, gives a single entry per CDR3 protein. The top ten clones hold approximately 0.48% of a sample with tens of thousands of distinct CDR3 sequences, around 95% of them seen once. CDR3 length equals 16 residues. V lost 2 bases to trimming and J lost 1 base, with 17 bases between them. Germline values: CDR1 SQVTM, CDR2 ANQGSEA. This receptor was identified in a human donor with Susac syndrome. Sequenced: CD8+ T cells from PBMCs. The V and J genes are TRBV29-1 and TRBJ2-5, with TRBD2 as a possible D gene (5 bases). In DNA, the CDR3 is TGCAGCGTTGAAAGAGGTTCGGGGTTACCCCAAGAGACCCAGTACTTC. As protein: CSVERGSGLPQETQYF.